This record covers a single TCR beta chain. Trimming shortened V by 3 bases and J by 6 bases, and 8 bases separated the two germline ends. Looked up from germline, CDR1 is MGHRA and CDR2 is YSYEKL. The CDR3 sequence is 12 residues long. The data stem from a study of CD8+ T cells in alopecia areata. The wider study: Among treated patients, severity was scored by affected scalp area percentage.

Sequencing used cDNA as its template, made by extracting RNA and reverse transcribing it. Generated by immunoSEQ multiplex PCR, the TCRdb table keeps only in-frame clones and is missing some. This sample has about 92,000 clones, with roughly two fifths found just once. Treatment noted: oral pan-JAK inhibitor, 5-10 mg twice daily. The rearrangement uses TRBV4-1 and TRBJ1-1; possibly TRBD1 for D (6 bases). This clonotype was obtained from a human donor with alopecia areata. The sample was CD8+ T cells sorted from blood, taken at week 24, from a patient treated with tofacitinib. The CDR3 spells CASSQGHAEAFF. The CDR3 DNA is TGCGCCAGCAGCCAGGGACATGCTGAAGCTTTCTTT.